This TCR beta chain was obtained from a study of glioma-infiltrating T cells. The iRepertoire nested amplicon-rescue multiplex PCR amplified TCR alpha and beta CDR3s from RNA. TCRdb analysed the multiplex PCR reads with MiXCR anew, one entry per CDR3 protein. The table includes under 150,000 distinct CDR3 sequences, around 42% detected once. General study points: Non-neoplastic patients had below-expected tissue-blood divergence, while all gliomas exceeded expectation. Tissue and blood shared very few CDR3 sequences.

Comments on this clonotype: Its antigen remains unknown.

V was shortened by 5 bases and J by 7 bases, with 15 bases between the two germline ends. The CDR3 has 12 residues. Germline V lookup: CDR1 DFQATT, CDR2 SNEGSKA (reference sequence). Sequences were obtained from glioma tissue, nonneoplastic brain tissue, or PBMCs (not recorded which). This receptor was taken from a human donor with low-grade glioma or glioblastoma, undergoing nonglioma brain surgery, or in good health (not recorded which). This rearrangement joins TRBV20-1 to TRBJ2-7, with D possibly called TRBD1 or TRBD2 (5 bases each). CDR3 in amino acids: CSALGDEGEQYF. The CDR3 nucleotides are TGCAGTGCTCTAGGGGACGAGGGGGAGCAGTACTTC.